The rows below give T cell receptor beta chains drawn from one sample of a study of graft-versus-host responses after intestinal transplantation. Libraries were prepared by immunoSEQ multiplex PCR; TCRdb keeps only in-frame clonotypes and omits some of them. The sample has approximately 88,000 clones; 94% are singletons. Antigens of these TCRs are unknown. Sequencing used unstimulated CD4+ T cells sorted from spleen or lymph node cells, obtained before transplant. These receptors came from a human donor who was the organ donor for an intestinal transplant. The CDR3 runs from the conserved cysteine through the conserved F or W. A D gene is named only where the DNA matches it firmly. The size field is filled for only some rows; it gives once, few, many or a size class.

abundance	d_gene	j_gene	v_gene	CDR3aa	CDR3nt
few	-	TRBJ1-2	TRBV9	CASSVTSGYTF	TGTGCCAGCAGCGTAACGAGCGGCTACACCTTC
-	-	TRBJ2-4	TRBV11-1	CASSHRESENIQYF	TGTGCCAGCAGCCACAGGGAGTCGGAAAACATTCAGTACTTC
-	-	TRBJ2-2	TRBV6-6	CASTYQEGVAGELFF	TGTGCCAGCACCTACCAGGAGGGGGTGGCCGGGGAGCTGTTTTTT
few	-	TRBJ1-1	TRBV9	CASSGGLNTEAFF	TGTGCCAGCAGCGGGGGTCTCAACACTGAAGCTTTCTTT
-	TRBD2	TRBJ2-1	TRBV11-3	CASSTHSGGALNEQFF	TGTGCCAGCAGCACTCATAGCGGGGGGGCCTTGAATGAGCAGTTCTTC
-	TRBD2	TRBJ2-1	TRBV7-2	CASSLAASGGSSYNEQFF	TGTGCCAGCAGCTTAGCGGCTAGCGGGGGGAGCTCCTACAATGAGCAGTTCTTC
few	TRBD2	TRBJ2-1	TRBV2	CASSGDLAGGNNEQFF	TGTGCCAGCAGTGGGGACCTAGCGGGGGGGAACAATGAGCAGTTCTTC
-	-	TRBJ2-7	TRBV7-9	CASSSFGTTEDEQYF	TGTGCCAGCAGCTCCTTCGGGACAACCGAGGACGAGCAGTACTTC
-	TRBD2	TRBJ2-5	TRBV7-2	CASSLSGGAWETQYF	TGTGCCAGCAGCTTGAGCGGGGGGGCCTGGGAGACCCAGTACTTC
-	-	TRBJ2-1	TRBV20-1	CSPANYNEQFF	TGCAGCCCAGCTAACTACAATGAGCAGTTCTTC
-	-	TRBJ1-6	TRBV19	CASSIVGENSPLHF	TGTGCCAGTAGTATAGTAGGGGAGAATTCACCCCTCCACTTT
-	TRBD1	TRBJ1-4	TRBV19	CASSIDGQGNEKLFF	TGTGCCAGTAGTATCGATGGACAGGGGAATGAAAAACTGTTTTTT